Following are 23 T cell receptor beta chains from one sample sequenced in a study of beta chain features in type 1 diabetes. Study-wide results and limits: The study found moderately but significantly shorter TCRB CDR3s in all four CD4+ subsets of Type 1 diabetes patients.

Since all of the isolated RNA was reverse transcribed, expressed TCRB transcripts were what got sequenced. Profiled with immunoSEQ multiplex PCR; TCRdb holds only in-frame clones, not every one. The sample records about 160,000 clones, approximately 7.8% being singletons. Antigens of these TCRs are unknown. The source material was central memory CD4+ T cells from blood. The receptor set was obtained from a woman between 40 and 50 years old with type 1 diabetes.

This clone came up a few times. The V call is TRBV13, the J call TRBJ1-1, with D perhaps TRBD1 (6 bases). Per germline, CDR1 PRHDT and CDR2 FYEKMQ (reference sequence). The CDR3 length is 12 residues. The ends were cut back, 3 bases at V and 12 bases at J, with 14 bases in the middle. The CDR3 loop reads CASSFTGTLTFF. In DNA form, the CDR3 reads TGTGCCAGCAGCTTTACAGGGACCCTAACTTTCTTT.

The chain is built from TRBV7-2 and TRBJ2-7; 8 bases map to TRBD1. With V trimmed by 1 base and J by 9 bases, 11 bases remained unmatched. In germline, CDR1 is SGHTA, CDR2 FQGNSA. This CDR3 has 15 residues. The CDR3 DNA reads TGTGCCAGCAGCTTAGACGTGTCAGGGGGCGTGGGGCAGTACTTC. Residues: CASSLDVSGGVGQYF.

V and J are TRBV18 and TRBJ1-1; unclear D gene. Germline V lookup: CDR1 KGHSH, CDR2 LQKENI. The CDR3 is 14 residues long. V lost 6 bases and J 0 bases, leaving 11 bases between the germline ends. CDR3 in amino acids: CASSPDGVNTEAFF. CDR3 sequence (DNA): TGTGCCAGCTCTCCAGACGGGGTGAACACTGAAGCTTTCTTT. The complete variable domain, with remaining parts taken from reference TRBV18 and TRBJ1-1, reads NAGVMQNPRHLVRRRGQEARLRCSPMKGHSHVYWYRQLPEEGLKFMVYLQKENIIDESGMPKERFSAEFPKEGPSILRIQQVVRGDSAAYFCASSPDGVNTEAFFGQGTRLTVV.

This clone was detected many times. The chain joins TRBV27 to TRBJ1-3, with 7 nucleotides matching TRBD1. Germline V CDR1 and CDR2: MNHEY, SMNVEV (reference sequence). The CDR3 is 14 residues long. After removal of 0 bases from V and 14 bases from J, the junction contained 10 bases not matched to a gene. The CDR3 region is CASSLSPGGRTVYF. As DNA, the CDR3 is TGTGCCAGCAGTTTATCCCCAGGGGGTCGGACTGTATATTTT.

The chain combines TRBV15 with TRBJ2-7; 9 bases map to TRBD1. The J segment lost 1 base and the V segment lost 3 bases, leaving 4 bases of the junction unmatched. The CDR3 extends over 15 amino acids. Germline V gene data show CDR1 as LNHNV and CDR2 as YYDKDF (reference sequence). CDR3 sequence: CATSSTGGFSYEQYF. Written as DNA, the CDR3 is TGTGCCACCAGCAGTACAGGGGGCTTTTCCTACGAGCAGTACTTC.

V is TRBV2 and J is TRBJ2-1; D unresolved. The ends were cut back, 6 bases at V and 4 bases at J, with 10 bases in the middle. The CDR3 is 13 amino acids. Per the germline V gene, CDR1 is SNHLY and CDR2 is FYNNEI. CDR3: CASSSPGYNEQFF. The CDR3 coding sequence is TGTGCCAGCAGCTCTCCGGGTTACAATGAGCAGTTCTTC.

This clone was counted only a few times. The J gene is TRBJ1-4, the V gene TRBV18; D remains ambiguous. Germline V gives CDR1 KGHSH, CDR2 LQKENI. Trimming took 2 bases from V and 3 from J, leaving 10 bases between them. The CDR3 is 15 residues long. The CDR3 loop is CASSPTSGANEKLFF. The CDR3 bases are TGTGCCAGCTCACCAACGAGCGGGGCTAATGAAAAACTGTTTTTT.

This clone was recorded a few times. The gene calls are TRBV9 and TRBJ2-3; 7 positions match TRBD2. The CDR3 covers 15 residues. Trimming at V came to 3 bases and at J to 6 bases, leaving 10 bases not matched to a gene. The germline V gene has CDR1 SGDLS and CDR2 YYNGEE. Here the CDR3 DNA reads TGTGCCAGCAGCGGGGGGACTACGATAGGGGATACGCAGTATTTT. Translation: CASSGGTTIGDTQYF.

There are many counts of this clone. The V call is TRBV19, the J call TRBJ1-4; D call uncertain. Per germline, CDR1 LNHDA and CDR2 SQIVND (reference sequence). The CDR3 is 17 amino acids. V was shortened by 0 bases and J by 5 bases, with 16 bases between the two germline ends. CDR3 amino acids: CASSIDVQAGMNEKLFF. CDR3 DNA: TGTGCCAGTAGTATAGATGTCCAGGCTGGTATGAATGAAAAACTGTTTTTT.

This clone was recorded a few times. CDR3 loop: CASSPPSGSGQGFEQYF. The CDR3 nucleotides read TGTGCCAGCTCACCACCGTCCGGATCGGGACAGGGATTCGAGCAGTACTTC. The chain links TRBV18 to TRBJ2-7, with 9 bases that match TRBD1. V shed 0 bases, J shed 6 bases, and the junction held 12 bases outside the gene matches. Germline V CDR1 and CDR2: KGHSH, LQKENI. CDR3 length: 17 residues.

In this sample, this clone turned up many times. The chain is built from TRBV30 and TRBJ2-7; D is uncertain. The germline CDR1 and CDR2 sequences are GTSNPN and SVGIG (reference sequence). This CDR3 comprises 11 residues. The ends were cut back, 2 bases at V and 2 bases at J, with 4 bases in the middle. CDR3 DNA: TGTGCCTGGAGTTATACCTACGAGCAGTACTTC. Translation: CAWSYTYEQYF. Variable domain in full (rest from reference TRBV30 and TRBJ2-7): SQTIHQWPATLVQPVGSPLSLECTVEGTSNPNLYWYRQAAGRGLQLLFYSVGIGQISSEVPQNLSASRPQDRQFILSSKKLLLSDSGFYLCAWSYTYEQYFGPGTRLTVT.

The V and J genes are TRBV27 and TRBJ1-1, with TRBD1 identical over 7 bases. Germline CDR1 MNHEY, CDR2 SMNVEV (reference sequence). This CDR3 contains 15 residues. Unmatched junction bases numbered 6, after V lost 4 bases and J lost 1 base. This CDR3 reads CASSSPGQRNTEAFF. The CDR3 coding sequence is TGTGCCAGCAGTTCTCCGGGACAGCGGAACACTGAAGCTTTCTTT.

V gene TRBV5-1 combines with J gene TRBJ2-7; TRBD1 aligns across 7 bases. The V gene end was trimmed by 0 bases and the J gene end by 7 bases; junction bases not matched to a gene: 7. Germline V CDR1 and CDR2: SGHRS, YFSETQ. This CDR3 is 14 amino acids long. CDR3 nucleotide sequence: TGCGCCAGCAGCTTGGACCTACAGGGGCTGGAGCAGTACTTC. The encoded protein is CASSLDLQGLEQYF.

This clone was seen a handful of times. CDR3 protein: CASSLGSEGNTGELFF. The CDR3 coding sequence is TGTGCCAGCAGTTTAGGGTCGGAGGGGAACACCGGGGAGCTGTTTTTT. The chain uses TRBV28 and TRBJ2-2; tentatively, D is TRBD2 (6 bases). Trimming stripped 2 bases from V and 1 base from J, with 11 bases between. The CDR3 spans 16 residues. Germline CDR1 is MDHEN and CDR2 is SYDVKM.

This clone has only a few counts. The chain recombines TRBV9 with TRBJ2-7, with D possibly matching TRBD1 (6 bases). The CDR3 runs to 15 residues. Germline V gene lookup returns CDR1 SGDLS and CDR2 YYNGEE. V dropped 4 bases and J dropped 2 bases, with 16 bases sitting between them. As DNA, the CDR3 is TGTGCCAGCAGCCCCTATGGGGACAAAGCCTACGAGCAGTACTTC. Encoded protein: CASSPYGDKAYEQYF.

This clone has more than one count but fewer than ten. The rearrangement links TRBV2 to TRBJ2-7; perhaps TRBD2 as D (5 bases). This CDR3 has 11 residues. V was shortened by 10 bases and J by 6 bases, with 13 bases between the two germline ends. Germline V gene sequence: CDR1 SNHLY, CDR2 FYNNEI. The CDR3 region has the DNA TGTGCCACGACTGAGCGGACCGAGCAGTACTTC. Amino acid sequence: CATTERTEQYF.

This clone was observed a few times. The chain joins TRBV7-9 to TRBJ2-1, with 11 bases aligning to TRBD1. The germline V gene encodes CDR1 SEHNR and CDR2 FQNEAQ (reference sequence). J was trimmed by 5 bases and V by 5 bases; bases with no gene match: 5. This CDR3 spans 15 amino acids. The DNA for the CDR3 is TGTGCCAGCAGCCCGCCGGGACAGGGGGACAATGAGCAGTTCTTC. It codes for CASSPPGQGDNEQFF.

V usage is TRBV28 and J usage is TRBJ2-1; 8 bases line up with TRBD2. The CDR3 has 15 amino acids. Trimming at V came to 6 bases and at J to 0 bases, leaving 4 bases not matched to a gene. From germline, CDR1 is MDHEN and CDR2 SYDVKM. The CDR3 is CASRPGGSSYNEQFF. CDR3 DNA: TGTGCCAGCAGACCGGGGGGGAGCTCCTACAATGAGCAGTTCTTC.

This clone came up a few times. The chain employs TRBV30 and TRBJ2-2; 7 positions agree with TRBD1. Germline V gene lookup returns CDR1 GTSNPN and CDR2 SVGIG (reference sequence). The CDR3 loop spans 13 amino acids. With 1 base clipped from V and 7 bases from J, the junction kept 3 bases outside the gene matches. CDR3 nucleotide sequence: TGTGCCTGGAGTGGTCAGGGGGTCGGGGAGCTGTTTTTT. It is translated as CAWSGQGVGELFF.

This clone has more than one count but fewer than ten. V usage is TRBV4-3 and J usage is TRBJ1-2; D gene uncertain. CDR3 length: 13 residues. Trimming left V 0 bases short and J 4 bases short, with 6 bases between. Germline V gene lookup returns CDR1 LGHNA and CDR2 YSLEER. The CDR3 loop reads CASSQENSYGYTF. The CDR3 nucleotides are TGCGCCAGCAGCCAAGAAAACAGCTATGGCTACACCTTC.

This clone was counted a few times. The V call is TRBV11-3, the J call TRBJ2-1, with TRBD1 matching over 9 bases. This CDR3 region has 15 residues. CDR1 is SGHNT and CDR2 is YENEEA in the germline V gene. V gave up 4 bases and J gave up 8 bases; unmatched junction bases: 9. The CDR3 is CASSSTGTGIHEQFF. The CDR3 coding sequence is TGTGCCAGCAGCTCTACGGGGACAGGGATCCATGAGCAGTTCTTC.

This clone has at least ten counts. This rearrangement joins TRBV4-3 to TRBJ2-7, with a weak D call TRBD2 (5 bases). The CDR3 contains 11 residues. V was shortened by 4 bases and J by 5 bases, with 6 bases between the two germline ends. The germline CDR1 and CDR2 sequences are LGHNA and YSLEER. CDR3 amino acids: CASSLGDEQYF. The CDR3 DNA reads TGCGCCAGCAGCCTCGGGGACGAGCAGTACTTC.

This clone has only a few counts. V is TRBV11-1 and J is TRBJ2-3; 10 positions match TRBD1. CDR1 SGHAT and CDR2 FQDESV come from the germline V gene (reference sequence). The V and J ends lost 5 bases and 5 bases, in that order; junction bases with no gene match: 4. This CDR3 spans 14 amino acids. The CDR3, as DNA: TGTGCCAGCAGCCCGGACAGGGGGAGAGATACGCAGTATTTT. The encoded protein is CASSPDRGRDTQYF.